The 22 T cell receptor beta chains below were found in one sample sequenced in a study of response to subunit inactivated influenza vaccine. One entry per CDR3 protein results from TCRdb running MiXCR on the RT-PCR reads. The table shows a few hundred thousand distinct CDR3 sequences, with around 13% occurring only once. The sample in question was PBMCs from blood, obtained 12 days after vaccination. All receptors come from a man in his fifties or sixties who received an inactivated influenza vaccine.

This clonotype occurred many times. The chain links TRBV20-1 to TRBJ2-1; 8 bases are a match to TRBD2. This CDR3 has 16 residues. CDR1 and CDR2 from the germline V gene are DFQATT and SNEGSKA (reference sequence). Trimming cost V 3 bases and J 3 bases; bases outside gene matches: 10. The CDR3 protein is CSASSREGADYNEQFF. The DNA for the CDR3 is TGCAGTGCTAGTAGTCGGGAGGGCGCCGACTACAATGAGCAGTTCTTC.

This clonotype turned up a few times. The DNA of the CDR3 is TGTGCCAGCAGGCCGGGACAGTGGGGTCAGCCCCAGCATTTT. Protein: CASRPGQWGQPQHF. This chain joins TRBV6-1 and TRBJ1-5, with 7 bases that match TRBD1. Germline V CDR1 and CDR2: MNHNS, SASEGT. This CDR3 is 14 amino acids long. V lost 6 bases to trimming and J lost 6 bases; unmatched junction nucleotides: 8.

This sequence joins TRBV6-5 and TRBJ1-3; perhaps TRBD1 as D (5 bases). The germline CDR1 and CDR2 sequences are MNHEY and SVGAGI. V gave up 2 bases and J gave up 9 bases, with 17 bases separating them. The CDR3 consists of 15 residues. This CDR3 is CASSYLGTVGSTIYF. CDR3 in DNA: TGTGCCAGCAGTTACCTCGGGACGGTTGGCAGCACCATATATTTT.

The V and J genes are TRBV20-1 and TRBJ2-2, with a tentative D call TRBD2 (6 bases). CDR3 length equals 18 residues. CDR1 is DFQATT, CDR2 SNEGSKA, per germline (reference sequence). Deletions cut 2 bases from V and 3 bases from J, with 22 bases between. The CDR3 DNA follows: TGCAGTGCTAGATCCTCCGGAGGTGGCGGGACCTACACCGGGGAGCTGTTTTTT. Its translation: CSARSSGGGGTYTGELFF.

V and J are TRBV27 and TRBJ2-1, with D unclear. Trimming removed 8 bases from V and 10 bases from J, with 15 bases in between. Germline CDR1 and CDR2: MNHEY and SMNVEV (reference sequence). The CDR3 is made up of 12 amino acids. CDR3 sequence (DNA): TGTGCCAGCTCTCCCCGGGTCTCAGAGCAGTTCTTC. This gives the protein CASSPRVSEQFF.

This chain uses TRBV25-1 with TRBJ2-7; 8 nucleotides align to TRBD1. The V segment lost 1 base and the J segment 6 bases; nucleotides outside the gene matches: 5. This CDR3 has 14 residues. CDR1 and CDR2 (germline): MGHDK, SYGVNS. CDR3 residues: CASSESWTGIEQYF. The CDR3 DNA reads TGTGCCAGCAGTGAATCCTGGACAGGGATCGAGCAGTACTTC.

The sample holds many counts of this clonotype. The chain uses TRBV20-1 and TRBJ2-5, with D unresolved. The V gene's germline CDR1 is DFQATT and CDR2 SNEGSKA (reference sequence). The V end lost 3 bases, the J end lost 8 bases, and 10 bases lay between the germline ends. The CDR3 is made up of 11 amino acids. CDR3 coding DNA: TGCAGTGCTAGTATGGCCCTTACCCAGTACTTC. Translating gives CSASMALTQYF.

The chain combines TRBV20-1 with TRBJ2-2; 7 bases line up with TRBD2. From germline, CDR1 is DFQATT and CDR2 SNEGSKA (reference sequence). The CDR3 is 16 residues long. The V and J ends lost 5 bases and 1 base, in that order; junction bases with no gene match: 10. The CDR3 spells CSAGGGEGRNTGELFF. The CDR3 region has the DNA TGCAGTGCTGGGGGAGGGGAGGGGAGGAACACCGGGGAGCTGTTTTTT.

The V and J genes are TRBV5-1 and TRBJ2-5; the D is unclear. V shed 0 bases and J shed 1 base, with 7 bases lying between them. Per the germline V gene, CDR1 is SGHRS and CDR2 is YFSETQ. The CDR3 spans 14 residues. This chain's CDR3 is CASSLESVQETQYF. For the CDR3, the DNA is TGCGCCAGCAGCTTGGAGTCAGTCCAAGAGACCCAGTACTTC.

The chain carries TRBV5-6 and TRBJ2-3, with a tentative D call TRBD1 (6 bases). Germline loops: CDR1 SGHDT, CDR2 YYEEEE. The V and J ends lost 3 bases and 2 bases respectively, with 16 bases between them. CDR3 length: 16 amino acids. The CDR3 bases are TGTGCCAGCAGCTCAACGGACAGCGCCTACACAGATACGCAGTATTTT. Residues: CASSSTDSAYTDTQYF.

The rearrangement links TRBV20-1 to TRBJ1-2, with no clear D. CDR1 is DFQATT, CDR2 SNEGSKA, per germline (reference sequence). This CDR3 is built from 15 residues. V lost 4 bases, J lost 5 bases, and 20 bases lay in between. CDR3 DNA sequence: TGCAGTGCTACGCGGGGAGGCCCAAAGGCATATGGCTACACCTTC. Protein: CSATRGGPKAYGYTF.

The DNA for the CDR3 is TGCAGTGCCCTTCACGCGGGGGGGCCCACAGATACGCAGTATTTT. Protein sequence: CSALHAGGPTDTQYF. This sequence joins TRBV20-1 and TRBJ2-3; 9 nucleotides match TRBD2. Germline V CDR1 and CDR2: DFQATT, SNEGSKA (reference sequence). V shed 6 bases and J 2 bases; nucleotides not matched to a gene: 9. CDR3 size: 15 residues.

This clonotype was seen ten or more times. The gene calls are TRBV12-3 or TRBV12-4 and TRBJ2-1; unclear D gene. The CDR3 covers 11 residues. With 6 bases removed from V and 6 bases from J, the gap between germline ends came to 6 bases. The CDR3 region has the DNA TGTGCCAGCAGCCTGCCCAATGAGCAGTTCTTC. Amino acid sequence: CASSLPNEQFF.

This clonotype was picked up many times. This sequence joins TRBV29-1 and TRBJ1-4; 9 bases align to TRBD1. V shed 6 bases, J shed 8 bases, and the junction held 7 bases outside the gene matches. This CDR3 is 13 amino acids long. Germline lookup yields CDR1 SQVTM and CDR2 ANQGSEA. CDR3 in amino acids: CSVRQGGEEKLFF. The DNA for the CDR3 is TGCAGCGTCAGACAGGGGGGAGAGGAAAAACTGTTTTTT.

This clonotype has just a few counts. The V gene is TRBV12-3 or TRBV12-4, the J gene TRBJ1-6; D remains ambiguous. Trimming stripped 2 bases from V and 10 bases from J, with 9 bases between. This CDR3 is 13 amino acids long. CDR3 sequence: CASSLQSGSPLHF. The DNA of the CDR3 is TGTGCCAGCAGTTTACAGTCCGGGTCACCCCTCCACTTT.

The DNA of the CDR3 is TGTGCCAGCAGCTTAACCCCCGGGACCAACGAGCAGTACTTC. It encodes CASSLTPGTNEQYF. The V gene is TRBV7-2, the J gene TRBJ2-7, with D perhaps being TRBD1 or TRBD2 (5 bases each). Trimming shortened V by 2 bases and J by 5 bases, and 13 bases separated the two germline ends. The V gene's germline CDR1 is SGHTA and CDR2 FQGNSA. The CDR3 is 14 residues long.

This clonotype has more than one count but fewer than ten. Here the CDR3 reads CASSLPGARPPLHF. In DNA, the CDR3 is TGTGCCAGCAGCTTACCAGGGGCCCGGCCCCCCCTCCACTTT. The chain combines TRBV11-2 with TRBJ1-6; the D gene is possibly TRBD1 (6 bases). Trimming stripped 2 bases from V and 13 bases from J, with 15 bases between. Germline V gene lookup returns CDR1 SGHAT and CDR2 FQNNGV. The CDR3 runs to 14 residues. The full variable domain, in which reference TRBV11-2 and TRBJ1-6 provide the parts outside the CDR3, is EAGVAQSPRYKIIEKRQSVAFWCNPISGHATLYWYQQILGQGPKLLIQFQNNGVVDDSQLPKDRFSAERLKGVDSTLKIQPAKLEDSAVYLCASSLPGARPPLHFGNGTRLTVT.

Of note for this clonotype: A read error may produce the germline difference seen at one junction end. This chain joins TRBV5-1 and TRBJ2-6; D gene unclear. Germline CDR1 is SGHRS and CDR2 is YFSETQ. CDR3 length equals 17 residues. CDR3 coding DNA: TGCGCCAGAAGCTCAGACACATCTACCTCTGGGGCCAACGTCCTGACTTTC. This sequence encodes CARSSDTSTSGANVLTF. Full variable domain (missing parts from reference TRBV5-1 and TRBJ2-6): KAGVTQTPRYLIKTRGQQVTLSCSPISGHRSVSWYQQTPGQGLQFLFEYFSETQRNKGNFPGRFSGRQFSNSRSEMNVSTLELGDSALYLCARSSDTSTSGANVLTFGAGSRLTVL.

This clonotype was detected only a few times. This chain connects TRBV28 to TRBJ2-5; D is undetermined. The CDR3 runs to 12 residues. In germline, CDR1 is MDHEN, CDR2 SYDVKM. V dropped 3 bases and J dropped 1 base, with 3 bases sitting between them. Here the CDR3 DNA reads TGTGCCAGCAGTTTTTTCCAAGAGACCCAGTACTTC. Protein: CASSFFQETQYF. Full variable domain (outside the CDR3, taken from reference TRBV28 and TRBJ2-5): DVKVTQSSRYLVKRTGEKVFLECVQDMDHENMFWYRQDPGLGLRLIYFSYDVKMKEKGDIPEGYSVSREKKERFSLILESASTNQTSMYLCASSFFQETQYFGPGTRLLVL.

About this clonotype itself: The junction does not match germline at one end; this may be a read error. The V and J genes are TRBV5-1 and TRBJ1-4, with 9 bases lining up with TRBD1. The CDR3 sequence is 17 residues long. Per germline, CDR1 SGHRS and CDR2 YFSETQ. The CDR3 sequence is CTSSSGQGRPTNEKLFF. The CDR3 coding sequence is TGCACCAGCAGCTCGGGACAGGGAAGGCCGACTAATGAAAAACTGTTTTTT.

The V call is TRBV10-3, the J call TRBJ1-1; D remains unclear. Trimming removed 6 bases from V and 3 bases from J, with 5 bases in between. The CDR3 is 11 amino acids. Germline V gives CDR1 ENHRY, CDR2 SYGVKD. This CDR3 is CAIRMDTEAFF. DNA of the CDR3: TGTGCCATCAGGATGGACACTGAAGCTTTCTTT.

The chain links TRBV6-5 to TRBJ2-2; no firm D call. The germline gives CDR1 MNHEY, CDR2 SVGAGI. The V end was cut by 4 bases, the J end by 5 bases, with 14 bases between. CDR3 length equals 15 residues. CDR3 in amino acids: CASSSQALGTGELFF. In DNA, the CDR3 is TGTGCCAGCAGTTCTCAGGCCTTGGGGACCGGGGAGCTGTTTTTT.